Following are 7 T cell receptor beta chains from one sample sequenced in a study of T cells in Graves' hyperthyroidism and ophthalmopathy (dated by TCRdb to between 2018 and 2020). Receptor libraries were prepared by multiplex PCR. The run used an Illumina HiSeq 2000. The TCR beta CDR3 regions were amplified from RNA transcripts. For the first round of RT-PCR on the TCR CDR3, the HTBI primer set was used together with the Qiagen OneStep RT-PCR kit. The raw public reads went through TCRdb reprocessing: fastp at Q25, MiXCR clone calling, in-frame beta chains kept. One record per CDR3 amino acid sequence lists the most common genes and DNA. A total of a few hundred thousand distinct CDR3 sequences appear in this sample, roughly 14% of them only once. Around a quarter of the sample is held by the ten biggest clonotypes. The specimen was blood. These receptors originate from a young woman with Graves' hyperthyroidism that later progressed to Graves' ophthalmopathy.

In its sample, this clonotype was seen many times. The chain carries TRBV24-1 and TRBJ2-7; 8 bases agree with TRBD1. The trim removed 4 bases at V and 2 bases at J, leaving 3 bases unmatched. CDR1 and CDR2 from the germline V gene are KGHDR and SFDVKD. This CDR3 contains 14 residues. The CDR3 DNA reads TGTGCCACCAGTGACCGGGACAGGCCCTACGAGCAGTACTTC. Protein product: CATSDRDRPYEQYF.

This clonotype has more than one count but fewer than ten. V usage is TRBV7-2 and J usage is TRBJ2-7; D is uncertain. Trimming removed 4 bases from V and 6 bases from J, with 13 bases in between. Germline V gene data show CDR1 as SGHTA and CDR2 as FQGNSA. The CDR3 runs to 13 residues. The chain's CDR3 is CASSSRVYGEQYF. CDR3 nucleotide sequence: TGTGCCAGCAGCTCCCGGGTATACGGCGAGCAGTACTTC.

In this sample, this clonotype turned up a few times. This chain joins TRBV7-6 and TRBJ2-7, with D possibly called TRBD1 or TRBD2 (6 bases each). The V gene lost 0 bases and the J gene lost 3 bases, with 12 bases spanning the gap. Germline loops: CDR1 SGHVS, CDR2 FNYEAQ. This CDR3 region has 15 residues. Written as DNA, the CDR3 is TGTGCCAGCAGCTTAGCGCGAGGGGGGCACTACGAGCAGTACTTC. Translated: CASSLARGGHYEQYF.

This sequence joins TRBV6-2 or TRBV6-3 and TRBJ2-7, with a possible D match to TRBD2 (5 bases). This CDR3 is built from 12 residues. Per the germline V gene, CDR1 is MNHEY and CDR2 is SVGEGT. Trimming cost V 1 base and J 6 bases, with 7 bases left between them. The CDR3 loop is CASSYYGGEQYF. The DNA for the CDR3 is TGTGCCAGCAGTTACTACGGAGGCGAGCAGTACTTC.

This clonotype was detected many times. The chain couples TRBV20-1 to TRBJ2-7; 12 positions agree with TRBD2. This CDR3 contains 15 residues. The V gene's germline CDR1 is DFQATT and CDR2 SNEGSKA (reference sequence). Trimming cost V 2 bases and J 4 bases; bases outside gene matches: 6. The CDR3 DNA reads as TGCAGTGCTAGACCCCGGACTAGCGGGACTTACGAGCAGTACTTC. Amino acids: CSARPRTSGTYEQYF.

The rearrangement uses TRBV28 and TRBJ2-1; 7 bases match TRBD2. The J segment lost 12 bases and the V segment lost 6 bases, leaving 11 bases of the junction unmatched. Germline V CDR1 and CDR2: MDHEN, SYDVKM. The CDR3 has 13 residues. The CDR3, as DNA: TGTGCCAGCAGACGGGACTATAATGGAGGGCAGTTCTTC. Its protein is CASRRDYNGGQFF. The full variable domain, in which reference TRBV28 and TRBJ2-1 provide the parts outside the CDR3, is DVKVTQSSRYLVKRTGEKVFLECVQDMDHENMFWYRQDPGLGLRLIYFSYDVKMKEKGDIPEGYSVSREKKERFSLILESASTNQTSMYLCASRRDYNGGQFFGPGTRLTVL.

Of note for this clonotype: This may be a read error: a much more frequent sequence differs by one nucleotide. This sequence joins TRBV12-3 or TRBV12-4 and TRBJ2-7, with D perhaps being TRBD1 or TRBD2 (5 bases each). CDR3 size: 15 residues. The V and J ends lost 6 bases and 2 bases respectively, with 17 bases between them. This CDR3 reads CASRGTFWDPYEQYF. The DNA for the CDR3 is TGTGCCAGCAGAGGGACCTTTTGGGACCCCTACGAGCAGTACTTC.